The 17 T cell receptor beta chains presented below share a single source sample, sequenced in a study of T cell responses to AZD1222 COVID-19 vaccine. The method was immunoSEQ multiplex PCR; TCRdb's version includes in-frame clones alone and lacks a portion of them. The table includes fewer than 200,000 clones, 85% to 90% detected once. This specimen consisted of peripheral blood, obtained 28 days after the second AZD1222 dose. These receptors were taken from an adult who received the AZD1222 COVID-19 vaccine.

The chain uses TRBV13 and TRBJ1-5, with D hard to call. Germline V lookup: CDR1 PRHDT, CDR2 FYEKMQ (reference sequence). V was shortened by 4 bases and J by 5 bases, with 6 bases between the two germline ends. This CDR3 has 12 residues. Written as DNA, the CDR3 is TGTGCCAGCAGCTATCAAGATCAGCCCCAGCATTTT. It translates to CASSYQDQPQHF.

The rearrangement uses TRBV6-6 and TRBJ1-3; unclear D gene. The germline V gene encodes CDR1 MNHNY and CDR2 SVGAGI (reference sequence). The CDR3 spans 14 residues. V was clipped by 8 bases and J by 1 base, with 12 bases between them. The CDR3 here is CASSLGRSGNTIYF. The DNA for the CDR3 is TGTGCCAGCTCCTTGGGCAGATCTGGAAACACCATATATTTT.

The V call is TRBV6-5, the J call TRBJ2-1; D remains unclear. Trimming left V 6 bases short and J 9 bases short, with 9 bases between. There are 11 residues in the CDR3. Germline V CDR1 and CDR2: MNHEY, SVGAGI. The CDR3 loop is CASSLGGEQFF. The CDR3 region has the DNA TGTGCCAGCAGCCTAGGTGGTGAGCAGTTCTTC.

The chain carries TRBV4-3 and TRBJ2-3; 7 positions agree with TRBD2. The CDR3 length is 15 residues. Per germline, CDR1 LGHNA and CDR2 YSLEER. V was clipped by 5 bases and J by 4 bases; unmatched bases: 9. The CDR3 coding sequence is TGCGCCAGCAGCTCGCCGGGGGAGGGCCCAGATACGCAGTATTTT. Its translation is CASSSPGEGPDTQYF.

The gene calls are TRBV28 and TRBJ1-5; D remains ambiguous. Trimming cost V 2 bases and J 6 bases, with 14 bases left between them. Germline V CDR1 and CDR2: MDHEN, SYDVKM. This CDR3 is built from 15 residues. CDR3 DNA: TGTGCCAGCAGTTTAGACTCCCGGGGAGGTCAGCCCCAGCATTTT. This gives the protein CASSLDSRGGQPQHF.

J is TRBJ1-1 and V is TRBV4-3, with unresolved D. The CDR3 length is 13 residues. V shed 2 bases and J shed 5 bases, with 9 bases lying between them. CDR1 LGHNA and CDR2 YSLEER come from the germline V gene. This CDR3 is CASSQSWGTEAFF. CDR3 sequence (DNA): TGCGCCAGCAGCCAAAGCTGGGGAACTGAAGCTTTCTTT.

This chain uses TRBV9 with TRBJ2-2, with TRBD2 as a possible D gene (5 bases). V was cut by 0 bases and J by 7 bases, with 16 bases left in between. The CDR3 is made up of 16 amino acids. Germline V lookup: CDR1 SGDLS, CDR2 YYNGEE. For the CDR3, the DNA is TGTGCCAGCAGCGTAGCTACTCTAGCAGGTGGCGGGGAGCTGTTTTTT. Protein: CASSVATLAGGGELFF.

J is TRBJ2-1 and V is TRBV24-1; TRBD1 aligns across 9 bases. Trimming at V came to 3 bases and at J to 7 bases, leaving 3 bases not matched to a gene. Germline CDR1 and CDR2: KGHDR and SFDVKD. This CDR3 has 14 amino acids. In DNA form, the CDR3 reads TGTGCCACCAGTGATGGGGACAGGGCAAATGAGCAGTTCTTC. As protein: CATSDGDRANEQFF.

The chain is built from TRBV7-2 and TRBJ1-3; D gene unclear. Trimming shortened V by 5 bases and J by 3 bases, and 8 bases separated the two germline ends. CDR1 and CDR2 from the germline V gene are SGHTA and FQGNSA. The CDR3 spans 13 residues. The CDR3 sequence: CASSVTVGNTIYF. CDR3 DNA sequence: TGTGCCAGCAGCGTAACGGTTGGAAACACCATATATTTT. Full variable domain (outside the CDR3, taken from reference TRBV7-2 and TRBJ1-3): GAGVSQSPSNKVTEKGKDVELRCDPISGHTALYWYRQSLGQGLEFLIYFQGNSAPDKSGLPSDRFSAERTGGSVSTLTIQRTQQEDSAVYLCASSVTVGNTIYFGEGSWLTVV.

The chain carries TRBV9 and TRBJ2-7; TRBD1 matches 7 bases. In germline, CDR1 is SGDLS, CDR2 YYNGEE. This CDR3 is 14 amino acids long. Unmatched junction bases numbered 4, after V lost 2 bases and J lost 2 bases. CDR3 DNA sequence: TGTGCCAGCAGCGTCCGGGACAGCGCCTACGAGCAGTACTTC. It specifies CASSVRDSAYEQYF.

J is TRBJ2-7 and V is TRBV5-1; perhaps D is TRBD1 or TRBD2 (5 bases each). The CDR3 has 13 amino acids. V was trimmed by 4 bases and J by 8 bases, leaving 16 bases between them. Germline CDR1 is SGHRS and CDR2 is YFSETQ. This CDR3 is CASSGTPESQQYF. As DNA, the CDR3 is TGCGCCAGCAGCGGGACGCCGGAGTCACAGCAGTACTTC.

J is TRBJ1-5 and V is TRBV7-9, with 7 bases that match TRBD1. CDR1 is SEHNR, CDR2 FQNEAQ, per germline (reference sequence). The J segment lost 3 bases and the V segment lost 5 bases, leaving 13 bases of the junction unmatched. The length of the CDR3 is 17 residues. For the CDR3, the DNA is TGTGCCAGCAGCGAATACAGGGGCGTCCCTGTCAATCAGCCCCAGCATTTT. This encodes CASSEYRGVPVNQPQHF.

This clone appeared once. The chain uses TRBV28 and TRBJ2-7; perhaps D is TRBD1 or TRBD2 (5 bases each). Germline V CDR1 and CDR2: MDHEN, SYDVKM. This CDR3 is 13 amino acids long. Trimming left V 4 bases short and J 0 bases short, with 7 bases between. CDR3 loop: CASSSGRSYEQYF. CDR3 bases: TGTGCCAGCAGTTCGGGACGCTCCTACGAGCAGTACTTC.

V usage is TRBV4-2 and J usage is TRBJ1-4, with a tentative D call TRBD1 (6 bases). This CDR3 contains 15 residues. The V and J ends lost 0 bases and 6 bases respectively, with 11 bases between them. The germline gives CDR1 LGHNA, CDR2 YNFKEQ. The CDR3 here is CASSQDVRGYEKLFF. The CDR3 DNA sequence: TGTGCCAGCAGCCAAGATGTCAGGGGCTATGAAAAACTGTTTTTT.

This sequence joins TRBV4-3 and TRBJ2-7, with D possibly TRBD1 on 5 matching bases. The CDR3 sequence is 14 residues long. Per the germline V gene, CDR1 is LGHNA and CDR2 is YSLEER. Trimming took 0 bases from V and 3 from J, leaving 9 bases between them. CDR3 bases: TGCGCCAGCAGCCAAGATACAGGCTACTACGAGCAGTACTTC. This sequence encodes CASSQDTGYYEQYF.

The chain's CDR3 is CASWPTGNTEAFF. For the CDR3, the DNA is TGTGCCAGCTGGCCGACAGGGAACACTGAAGCTTTCTTT. This sequence joins TRBV28 and TRBJ1-1, with D tentatively TRBD1 (6 bases). This CDR3 comprises 13 residues. The V and J ends lost 8 bases and 1 base respectively, with 11 bases between them. Germline V gives CDR1 MDHEN, CDR2 SYDVKM.

J is TRBJ2-2 and V is TRBV4-2, with D possibly being TRBD2 (6 bases). The CDR3 covers 15 residues. V lost 4 bases and J lost 4, with 13 bases in between. The germline V gene encodes CDR1 LGHNA and CDR2 YNFKEQ. CDR3 in DNA: TGTGCCAGCAGCCCGCCCGGGAGAATCACCGGGGAGCTGTTTTTT. Its translation: CASSPPGRITGELFF.